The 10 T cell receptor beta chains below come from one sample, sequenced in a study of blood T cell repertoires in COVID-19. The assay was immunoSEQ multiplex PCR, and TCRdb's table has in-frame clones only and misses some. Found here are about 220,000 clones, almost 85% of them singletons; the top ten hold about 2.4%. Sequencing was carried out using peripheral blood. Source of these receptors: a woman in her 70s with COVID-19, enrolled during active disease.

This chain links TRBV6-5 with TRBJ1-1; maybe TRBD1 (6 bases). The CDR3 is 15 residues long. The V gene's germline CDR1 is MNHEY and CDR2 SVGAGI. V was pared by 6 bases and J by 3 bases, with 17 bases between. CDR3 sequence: CASSDATGWDTEAFF. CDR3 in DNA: TGTGCCAGCAGCGATGCTACAGGGTGGGACACTGAAGCTTTCTTT.

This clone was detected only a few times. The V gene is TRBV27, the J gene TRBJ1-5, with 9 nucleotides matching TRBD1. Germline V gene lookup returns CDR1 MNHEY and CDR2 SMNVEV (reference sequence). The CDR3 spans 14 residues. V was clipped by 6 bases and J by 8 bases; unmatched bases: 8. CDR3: CASRSTGGMEPQHF. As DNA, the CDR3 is TGTGCCAGCAGGTCTACAGGGGGCATGGAGCCCCAGCATTTT.

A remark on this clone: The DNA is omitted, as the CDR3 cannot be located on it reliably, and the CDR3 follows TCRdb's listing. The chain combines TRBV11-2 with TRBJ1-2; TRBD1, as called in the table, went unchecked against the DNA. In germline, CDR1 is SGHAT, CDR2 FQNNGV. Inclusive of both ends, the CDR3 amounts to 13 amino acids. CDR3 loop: CASSLDLVGTGTF.

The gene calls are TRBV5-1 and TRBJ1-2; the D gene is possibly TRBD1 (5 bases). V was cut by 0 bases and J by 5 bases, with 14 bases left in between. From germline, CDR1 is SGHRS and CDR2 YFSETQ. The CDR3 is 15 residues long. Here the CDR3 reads CASSLVQGGSYGYTF. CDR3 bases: TGCGCCAGCAGCTTGGTTCAGGGAGGGAGTTATGGCTACACCTTC. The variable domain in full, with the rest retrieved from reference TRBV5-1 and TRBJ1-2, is KAGVTQTPRYLIKTRGQQVTLSCSPISGHRSVSWYQQTPGQGLQFLFEYFSETQRNKGNFPGRFSGRQFSNSRSEMNVSTLELGDSALYLCASSLVQGGSYGYTFGSGTRLTVV.

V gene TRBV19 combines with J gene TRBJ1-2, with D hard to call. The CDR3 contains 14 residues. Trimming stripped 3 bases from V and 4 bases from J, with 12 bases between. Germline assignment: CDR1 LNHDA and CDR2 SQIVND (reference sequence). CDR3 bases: TGTGCCAGTAGTATCTCGAGAACCGGCTATGGCTACACCTTC. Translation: CASSISRTGYGYTF.

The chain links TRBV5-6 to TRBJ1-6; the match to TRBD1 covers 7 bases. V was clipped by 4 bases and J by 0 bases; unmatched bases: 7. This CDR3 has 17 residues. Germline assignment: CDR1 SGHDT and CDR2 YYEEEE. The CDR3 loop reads CASSTGTVSSYNSPLHF. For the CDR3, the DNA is TGTGCCAGCAGCACCGGGACAGTTAGCTCCTATAATTCACCCCTCCACTTT.

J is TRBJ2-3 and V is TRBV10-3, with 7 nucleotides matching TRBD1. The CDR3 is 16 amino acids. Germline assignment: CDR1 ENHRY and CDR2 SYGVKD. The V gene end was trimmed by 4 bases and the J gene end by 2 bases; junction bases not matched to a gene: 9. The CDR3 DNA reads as TGTGCCATCAGTGTGGTAGGGGGACAGAACACAGATACGCAGTATTTT. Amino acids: CAISVVGGQNTDTQYF.

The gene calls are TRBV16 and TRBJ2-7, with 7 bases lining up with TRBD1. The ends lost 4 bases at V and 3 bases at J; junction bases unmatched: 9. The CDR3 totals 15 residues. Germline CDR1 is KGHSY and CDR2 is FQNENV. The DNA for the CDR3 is TGTGCCAGCAGCCTTGGGATTACAGGGGACTACGAGCAGTACTTC. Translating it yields CASSLGITGDYEQYF.

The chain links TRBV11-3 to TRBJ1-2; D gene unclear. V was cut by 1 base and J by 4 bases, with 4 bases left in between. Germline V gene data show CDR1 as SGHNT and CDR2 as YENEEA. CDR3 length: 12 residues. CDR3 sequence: CASSLGLYGYTF. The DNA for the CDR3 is TGTGCCAGCAGCTTAGGACTCTATGGCTACACCTTC.

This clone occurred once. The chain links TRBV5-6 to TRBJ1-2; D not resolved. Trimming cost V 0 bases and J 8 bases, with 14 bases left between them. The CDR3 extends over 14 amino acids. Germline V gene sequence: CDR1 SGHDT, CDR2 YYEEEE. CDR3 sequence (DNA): TGTGCCAGCAGCTTGGGGCCTACAGTTGCGGGCTACACCTTC. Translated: CASSLGPTVAGYTF.